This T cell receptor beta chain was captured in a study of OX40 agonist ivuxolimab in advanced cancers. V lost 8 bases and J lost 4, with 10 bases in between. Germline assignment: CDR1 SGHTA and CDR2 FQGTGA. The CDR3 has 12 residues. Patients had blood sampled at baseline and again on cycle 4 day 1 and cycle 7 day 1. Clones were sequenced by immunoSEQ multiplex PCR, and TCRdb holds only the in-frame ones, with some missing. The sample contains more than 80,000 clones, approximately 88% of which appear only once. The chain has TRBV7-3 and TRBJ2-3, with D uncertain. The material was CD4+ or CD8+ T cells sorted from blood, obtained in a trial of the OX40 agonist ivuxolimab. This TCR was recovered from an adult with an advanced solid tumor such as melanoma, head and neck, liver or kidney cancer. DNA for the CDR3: TGTGCCAGCGGCCGACCCGCAGATACGCAGTATTTT. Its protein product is CASGRPADTQYF. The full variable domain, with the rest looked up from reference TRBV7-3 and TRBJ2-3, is GAGVSQTPSNKVTEKGKYVELRCDPISGHTALYWYRQSLGQGPEFLIYFQGTGAADDSGLPNDRFFAVRPEGSVSTLKIQRTERGDSAVYLCASGRPADTQYFGPGTRLTVL.